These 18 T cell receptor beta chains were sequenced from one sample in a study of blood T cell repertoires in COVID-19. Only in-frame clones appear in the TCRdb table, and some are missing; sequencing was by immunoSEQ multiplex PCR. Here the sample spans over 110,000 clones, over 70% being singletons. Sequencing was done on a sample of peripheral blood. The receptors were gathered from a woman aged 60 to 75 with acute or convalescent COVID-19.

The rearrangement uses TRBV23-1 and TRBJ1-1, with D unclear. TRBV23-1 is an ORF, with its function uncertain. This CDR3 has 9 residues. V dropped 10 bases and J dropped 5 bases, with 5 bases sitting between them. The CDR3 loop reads CAIRTEAFF. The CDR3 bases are TGCGCCATTAGAACTGAAGCTTTCTTT.

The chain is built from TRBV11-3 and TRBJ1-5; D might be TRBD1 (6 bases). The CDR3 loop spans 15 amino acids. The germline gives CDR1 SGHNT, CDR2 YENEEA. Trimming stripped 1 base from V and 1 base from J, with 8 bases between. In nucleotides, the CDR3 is TGTGCCAGCAGCTTAGTGGACAGAAGCAATCAGCCCCAGCATTTT. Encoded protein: CASSLVDRSNQPQHF. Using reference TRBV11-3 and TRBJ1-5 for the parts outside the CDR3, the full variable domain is EAGVVQSPRYKIIEKKQPVAFWCNPISGHNTLYWYLQNLGQGPELLIRYENEEAVDDSQLPKDRFSAERLKGVDSTLKIQPAELGDSAVYLCASSLVDRSNQPQHFGDGTRLSIL.

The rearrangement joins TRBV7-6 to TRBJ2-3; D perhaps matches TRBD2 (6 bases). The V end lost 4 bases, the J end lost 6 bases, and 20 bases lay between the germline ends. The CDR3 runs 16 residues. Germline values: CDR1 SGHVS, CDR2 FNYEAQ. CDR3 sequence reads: CASSSRLTNGRDTQYF. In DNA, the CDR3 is TGTGCCAGCAGCTCCCGCCTTACAAATGGGAGGGATACGCAGTATTTT.

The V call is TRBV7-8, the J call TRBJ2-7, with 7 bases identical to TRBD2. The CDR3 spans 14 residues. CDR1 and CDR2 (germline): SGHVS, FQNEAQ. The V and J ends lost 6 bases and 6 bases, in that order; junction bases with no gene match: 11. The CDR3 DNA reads TGTGCCAGCAGACCATTAGCGGGTGGAGGCGAGCAGTACTTC. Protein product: CASRPLAGGGEQYF.

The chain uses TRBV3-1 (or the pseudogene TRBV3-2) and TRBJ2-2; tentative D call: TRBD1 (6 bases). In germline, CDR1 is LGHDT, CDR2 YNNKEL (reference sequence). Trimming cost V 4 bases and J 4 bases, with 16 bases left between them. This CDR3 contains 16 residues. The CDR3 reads CASSLRTATFTGELFF. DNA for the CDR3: TGTGCCAGCAGCCTCCGGACAGCTACCTTCACCGGGGAGCTGTTTTTT.

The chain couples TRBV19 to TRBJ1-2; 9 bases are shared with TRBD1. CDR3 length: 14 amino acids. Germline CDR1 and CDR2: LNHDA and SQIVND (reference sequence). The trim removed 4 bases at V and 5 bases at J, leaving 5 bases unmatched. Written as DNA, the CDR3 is TGTGCCAGTAGTAGGGGACAGGGTGTATATGGCTACACCTTC. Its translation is CASSRGQGVYGYTF.

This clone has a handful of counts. CDR3 in amino acids: CASTGGVEQYF. In DNA, the CDR3 is TGTGCCAGCACGGGAGGGGTCGAGCAGTACTTC. The gene calls are TRBV6-5 and TRBJ2-7; TRBD2 matches at 8 bases. The CDR3 consists of 11 residues. V was clipped by 7 bases and J by 6 bases; unmatched bases: 2. Germline V gives CDR1 MNHEY, CDR2 SVGAGI.

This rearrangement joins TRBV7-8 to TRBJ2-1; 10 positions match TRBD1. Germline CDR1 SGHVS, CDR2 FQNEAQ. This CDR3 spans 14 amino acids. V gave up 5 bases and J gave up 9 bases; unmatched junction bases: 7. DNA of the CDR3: TGTGCCAGCAGCAGACCGGGACAGGGGTCTGAGCAGTTCTTC. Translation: CASSRPGQGSEQFF.

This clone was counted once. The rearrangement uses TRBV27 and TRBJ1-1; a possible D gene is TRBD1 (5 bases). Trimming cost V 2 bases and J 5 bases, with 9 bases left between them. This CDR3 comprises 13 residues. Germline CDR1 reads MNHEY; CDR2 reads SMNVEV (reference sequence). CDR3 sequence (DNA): TGTGCCAGCAGTTTAATCGGGGGGACTGAAGCTTTCTTT. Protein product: CASSLIGGTEAFF.

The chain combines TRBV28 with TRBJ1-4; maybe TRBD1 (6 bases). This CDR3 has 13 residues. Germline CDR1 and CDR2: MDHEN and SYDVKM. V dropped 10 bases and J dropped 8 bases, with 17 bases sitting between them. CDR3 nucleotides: TGTGCCACCTCGACAGGATTTGGCGAAAAACTGTTTTTT. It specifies CATSTGFGEKLFF.

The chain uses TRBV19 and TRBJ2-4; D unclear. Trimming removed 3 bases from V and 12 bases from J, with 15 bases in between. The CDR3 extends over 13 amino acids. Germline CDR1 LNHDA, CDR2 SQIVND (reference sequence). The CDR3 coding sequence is TGTGCCAGTAGTATCCCCCCCCAGGCCAATCAGTACTTC. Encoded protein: CASSIPPQANQYF.

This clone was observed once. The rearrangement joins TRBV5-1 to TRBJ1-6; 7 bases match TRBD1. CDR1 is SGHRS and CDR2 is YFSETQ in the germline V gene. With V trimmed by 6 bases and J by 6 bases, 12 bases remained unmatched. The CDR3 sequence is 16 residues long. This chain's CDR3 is CASTLDRTGGNSPLHF. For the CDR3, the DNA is TGCGCCAGCACCCTGGACAGGACTGGGGGTAATTCACCCCTCCACTTT.

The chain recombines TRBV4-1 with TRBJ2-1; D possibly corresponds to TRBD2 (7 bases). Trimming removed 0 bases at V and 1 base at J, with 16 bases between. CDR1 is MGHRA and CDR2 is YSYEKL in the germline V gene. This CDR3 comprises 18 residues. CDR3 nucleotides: TGCGCCAGCAGCCAAGAAGGGGCGGGGGCCACTTCCTACAATGAGCAGTTCTTC. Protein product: CASSQEGAGATSYNEQFF.

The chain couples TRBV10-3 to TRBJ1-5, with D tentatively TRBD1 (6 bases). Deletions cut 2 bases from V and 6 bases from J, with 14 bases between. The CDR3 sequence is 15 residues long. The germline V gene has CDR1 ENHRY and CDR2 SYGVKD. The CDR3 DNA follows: TGTGCCATCAGTGAGGCTAGACAGGTCGGTCAGCCCCAGCATTTT. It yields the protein CAISEARQVGQPQHF.

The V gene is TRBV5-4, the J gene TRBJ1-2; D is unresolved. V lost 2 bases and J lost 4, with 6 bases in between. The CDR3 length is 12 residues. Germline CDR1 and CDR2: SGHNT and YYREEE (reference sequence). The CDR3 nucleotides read TGTGCCAGCAGCTTCCGGTTCTATGGCTACACCTTC. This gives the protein CASSFRFYGYTF.

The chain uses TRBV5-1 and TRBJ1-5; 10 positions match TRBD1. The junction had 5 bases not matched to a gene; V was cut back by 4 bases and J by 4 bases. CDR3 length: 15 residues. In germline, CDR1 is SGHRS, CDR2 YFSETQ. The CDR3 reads CASSPGTGENQPQHF. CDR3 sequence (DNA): TGCGCCAGCAGCCCCGGGACAGGGGAGAATCAGCCCCAGCATTTT.

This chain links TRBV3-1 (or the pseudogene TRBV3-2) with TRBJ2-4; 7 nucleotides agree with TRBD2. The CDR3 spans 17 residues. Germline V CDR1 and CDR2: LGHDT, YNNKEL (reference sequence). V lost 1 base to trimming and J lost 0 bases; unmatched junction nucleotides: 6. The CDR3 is CASSQGAAGVAKNIQYF. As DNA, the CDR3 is TGTGCCAGCAGCCAAGGGGCGGCGGGGGTAGCCAAAAACATTCAGTACTTC.

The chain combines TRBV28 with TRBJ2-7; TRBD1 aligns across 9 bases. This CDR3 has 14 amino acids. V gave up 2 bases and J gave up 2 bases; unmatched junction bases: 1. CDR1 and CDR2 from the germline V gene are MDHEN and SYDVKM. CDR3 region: CASSLGDRAYEQYF. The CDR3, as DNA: TGTGCCAGCAGTTTAGGGGACAGGGCCTACGAGCAGTACTTC.